Listed here are 29 T cell receptor beta chains from one sample, sequenced in a study of T cell responses to AZD1222 COVID-19 vaccine. Sequenced by immunoSEQ multiplex PCR; TCRdb stores in-frame clones only, minus some. The table lists 95,000 to 150,000 clones, approximately 89% of them singletons. The source was peripheral blood, collected on day 0 of AZD1222 vaccination. The receptors come from an adult in good health.

The rearrangement joins TRBV18 to TRBJ1-4; D unclear. V gave up 6 bases and J gave up 7 bases, with 9 bases separating them. Germline values: CDR1 KGHSH, CDR2 LQKENI. The CDR3 loop spans 12 amino acids. In nucleotides, the CDR3 is TGTGCCAGCTCCCCCGTTGGTGAAAAACTGTTTTTT. Encoded protein: CASSPVGEKLFF. The variable domain in full, with the rest retrieved from reference TRBV18 and TRBJ1-4, is NAGVMQNPRHLVRRRGQEARLRCSPMKGHSHVYWYRQLPEEGLKFMVYLQKENIIDESGMPKERFSAEFPKEGPSILRIQQVVRGDSAAYFCASSPVGEKLFFGSGTQLSVL.

This chain links TRBV10-3 with TRBJ2-1; 10 bases line up with TRBD2. The germline CDR1 and CDR2 sequences are ENHRY and SYGVKD. With 6 bases clipped from V and 5 bases from J, the junction kept 7 bases outside the gene matches. This CDR3 comprises 15 residues. The CDR3 region is CAIRGVLAGDNEQFF. The DNA of the CDR3 is TGTGCCATCAGAGGAGTCCTAGCGGGGGACAATGAGCAGTTCTTC.

This clone appeared a few times. The J gene is TRBJ2-2, the V gene TRBV10-3; 7 nucleotides line up with TRBD1. The CDR3 covers 14 residues. Germline loops: CDR1 ENHRY, CDR2 SYGVKD. V was pared by 3 bases and J by 3 bases, with 1 base of the junction left unmatched. CDR3 in DNA: TGTGCCATCAGTGACGGGACAGACACCGGGGAGCTGTTTTTT. Encoded protein: CAISDGTDTGELFF.

The chain uses TRBV10-1 and TRBJ1-2, with 9 bases identical to TRBD1. The CDR3 has 14 amino acids. Per germline, CDR1 WNHNN and CDR2 SYGVQD (reference sequence). Germline trimming cut 5 bases from V and 8 bases from J; bases unmatched to any gene: 9. This CDR3 is CASSPPTGGPGYTF. CDR3 coding DNA: TGCGCCAGCAGTCCACCGACAGGGGGACCAGGCTACACCTTC.

The chain couples TRBV5-6 to TRBJ2-2; tentatively, D is TRBD1 (5 bases). Germline V gives CDR1 SGHDT, CDR2 YYEEEE. The CDR3 is made up of 15 amino acids. Trimming removed 0 bases from V and 1 base from J, with 7 bases in between. CDR3 DNA: TGTGCCAGCAGCTTGGGACAGCTGAACACCGGGGAGCTGTTTTTT. Translation gives CASSLGQLNTGELFF.

This clone appeared a single time. CDR3 nucleotides: TGTGCCAGCAGCTCCCGGGGACAGGGGGCTGGCTATGGCTACACCTTC. This translates into CASSSRGQGAGYGYTF. J is TRBJ1-2 and V is TRBV7-8; 12 nucleotides match TRBD1. Germline assignment: CDR1 SGHVS and CDR2 FQNEAQ. V shed 4 bases, J shed 4 bases, and the junction held 7 bases outside the gene matches. The CDR3 consists of 16 residues.

The J gene is TRBJ1-2, the V gene TRBV25-1; D perhaps matches TRBD1 (6 bases). CDR1 is MGHDK, CDR2 SYGVNS, per germline. This CDR3 region has 13 residues. V was pared by 6 bases and J by 6 bases, with 14 bases between. The CDR3 sequence: CASRKQGRDGYTF. Here the CDR3 DNA reads TGTGCCAGCAGGAAACAGGGTCGAGATGGCTACACCTTC.

The chain carries TRBV7-9 and TRBJ2-2; D is unresolved. V shed 3 bases and J shed 8 bases, with 10 bases lying between them. Germline V CDR1 and CDR2: SEHNR, FQNEAQ (reference sequence). This CDR3 contains 13 residues. The CDR3 loop is CASSLVNGGELFF. The CDR3 coding sequence is TGTGCCAGCAGCTTGGTTAACGGAGGGGAGCTGTTTTTT.

The chain links TRBV9 to TRBJ2-3; 10 bases fit TRBD1. CDR1 is SGDLS, CDR2 YYNGEE, per germline. The CDR3 contains 17 residues. V was pared by 3 bases and J by 4 bases, with 11 bases of the junction left unmatched. This CDR3 is CASSAPWGQGSADTQYF. In DNA, the CDR3 is TGTGCCAGCAGCGCCCCATGGGGACAGGGGTCGGCAGATACGCAGTATTTT.

The V and J genes are TRBV7-9 and TRBJ1-1, with D unclear. The CDR3 has 13 residues. V lost 8 bases and J lost 1, with 11 bases in between. CDR1 is SEHNR and CDR2 is FQNEAQ in the germline V gene (reference sequence). Here the CDR3 reads CASLLGRNTEAFF. CDR3 nucleotides: TGTGCCAGCCTCCTCGGGCGGAACACTGAAGCTTTCTTT.

The V gene is TRBV3-1 (or the pseudogene TRBV3-2), the J gene TRBJ1-2; D is ambiguous. CDR3 size: 13 residues. Germline CDR1 is LGHDT and CDR2 is YNNKEL (reference sequence). Trimming left V 3 bases short and J 0 bases short, with 5 bases between. CDR3 in amino acids: CASSHQANYGYTF. The CDR3 nucleotides read TGTGCCAGCAGCCATCAAGCTAACTATGGCTACACCTTC.

This clone occurred once. This chain joins TRBV7-2 and TRBJ1-4, with D uncertain. The CDR3 is 14 residues long. Germline CDR1 SGHTA, CDR2 FQGNSA. V gave up 6 bases and J gave up 1 base, with 9 bases separating them. The CDR3 sequence: CASSPMQTNEKLFF. Written as DNA, the CDR3 is TGTGCCAGCAGTCCTATGCAAACTAATGAAAAACTGTTTTTT.

This chain uses TRBV11-1 with TRBJ2-7, with 7 bases identical to TRBD1. Per germline, CDR1 SGHAT and CDR2 FQDESV (reference sequence). V lost 2 bases and J lost 3; bases outside the gene matches: 4. The CDR3 runs 14 residues. This chain's CDR3 is CASSLSGTVYEQYF. As DNA, the CDR3 is TGTGCCAGCAGCTTATCCGGGACAGTCTACGAGCAGTACTTC.

This clone showed up just once. This rearrangement joins TRBV5-6 to TRBJ2-1, with unresolved D. CDR3 size: 15 residues. The germline gives CDR1 SGHDT, CDR2 YYEEEE. Trimming took off 2 bases at V and 2 bases at J, with 11 bases between the two ends. CDR3 amino acids: CASSFGAAAYNEQFF. The DNA of the CDR3 is TGTGCCAGCAGCTTTGGCGCGGCAGCCTACAATGAGCAGTTCTTC.

The V call is TRBV28, the J call TRBJ2-7, with TRBD1 matching over 9 bases. Germline V gives CDR1 MDHEN, CDR2 SYDVKM. The CDR3 is 16 residues long. The junction had 11 bases not matched to a gene; V was cut back by 5 bases and J by 3 bases. This CDR3 reads CASSSRDRDGDYEQYF. CDR3 nucleotides: TGTGCCAGCAGTAGCAGGGACAGGGATGGGGACTACGAGCAGTACTTC.

As for this clone: Mismatch with germline at one junction end may stem from a read error. The chain is built from TRBV10-3 and TRBJ2-5; tentative D call: TRBD2 (6 bases). The V gene's germline CDR1 is ENHRY and CDR2 SYGVKD. CDR3 length equals 16 residues. Here the CDR3 reads CAISGRLAETEETRYF. CDR3 bases: TGTGCCATCAGTGGCCGTTTAGCGGAGACAGAAGAGACCCGGTACTTC.

The gene calls are TRBV19 and TRBJ1-5; D possibly corresponds to TRBD1 (6 bases). V was trimmed by 3 bases and J by 3 bases, leaving 12 bases between them. Per germline, CDR1 LNHDA and CDR2 SQIVND (reference sequence). This CDR3 has 15 amino acids. CDR3 sequence reads: CASSIGQRNNQPQHF. CDR3 DNA sequence: TGTGCCAGTAGTATTGGACAGCGAAACAATCAGCCCCAGCATTTT.

The chain uses TRBV7-2 and TRBJ2-3, with D perhaps matching TRBD1 (6 bases). V was trimmed by 5 bases and J by 7 bases, leaving 16 bases between them. From germline, CDR1 is SGHTA and CDR2 FQGNSA. The CDR3 length is 14 residues. The CDR3 loop reads CASSQPVGANTQYF. The CDR3 DNA reads as TGTGCCAGCAGCCAGCCCGTGGGGGCAAATACGCAGTATTTT.

The chain joins TRBV6-5 to TRBJ1-2; perhaps TRBD1 as D (5 bases). This CDR3 has 13 amino acids. CDR1 MNHEY and CDR2 SVGAGI come from the germline V gene. V was trimmed by 7 bases and J by 4 bases, leaving 13 bases between them. The CDR3 loop reads CASIGGFAYGYTF. The CDR3 region has the DNA TGTGCCAGCATCGGGGGGTTCGCCTATGGCTACACCTTC.

The chain links TRBV27 to TRBJ1-1; D remains ambiguous. This CDR3 has 13 residues. V was trimmed by 3 bases and J by 6 bases, leaving 11 bases between them. Germline values: CDR1 MNHEY, CDR2 SMNVEV (reference sequence). CDR3 sequence reads: CASSFFPGAEAFF. Written as DNA, the CDR3 is TGTGCCAGCAGTTTTTTCCCCGGTGCTGAAGCTTTCTTT.

The genes are TRBV14 and TRBJ1-1, with D unclear. V gave up 4 bases and J gave up 1 base, with 7 bases separating them. This CDR3 contains 13 residues. Per germline, CDR1 SGHDN and CDR2 FVKESK. Here the CDR3 reads CASSPKRNTEAFF. CDR3 coding DNA: TGTGCCAGCAGCCCTAAAAGGAACACTGAAGCTTTCTTT. Drawing the rest from reference TRBV14 and TRBJ1-1, the complete variable domain is EAGVTQFPSHSVIEKGQTVTLRCDPISGHDNLYWYRRVMGKEIKFLLHFVKESKQDESGMPNNRFLAERTGGTYSTLKVQPAELEDSGVYFCASSPKRNTEAFFGQGTRLTVV.

The chain joins TRBV10-3 to TRBJ1-3; weak D call: TRBD1 (5 bases). V was clipped by 6 bases and J by 0 bases, with 9 bases between them. The CDR3 has 14 residues. Germline V gene lookup returns CDR1 ENHRY and CDR2 SYGVKD. Here the CDR3 reads CAIREGSSGNTIYF. CDR3 coding DNA: TGTGCCATCAGGGAGGGGAGCTCTGGAAACACCATATATTTT.

The genes are TRBV5-6 and TRBJ1-2; no clear D gene. The CDR3 runs 13 residues. Trimming cost V 0 bases and J 3 bases, with 6 bases left between them. Germline assignment: CDR1 SGHDT and CDR2 YYEEEE. The CDR3 sequence: CASSLDGDYGYTF. DNA of the CDR3: TGTGCCAGCAGCTTGGATGGTGACTATGGCTACACCTTC.

CDR3 sequence reads: CASSLGPPPTDTQYF. CDR3 bases: TGTGCCAGCAGCTTAGGTCCCCCCCCCACAGATACGCAGTATTTT. The gene calls are TRBV7-2 and TRBJ2-3, with D unresolved. Germline V CDR1 and CDR2: SGHTA, FQGNSA. The ends were cut back, 1 base at V and 2 bases at J, with 10 bases in the middle. The CDR3 sequence is 15 residues long.

V usage is TRBV5-4 and J usage is TRBJ1-2, with D unclear. The CDR3 is made up of 12 amino acids. Germline CDR1 is SGHNT and CDR2 is YYREEE (reference sequence). The V and J ends lost 2 bases and 0 bases respectively, with 2 bases between them. CDR3 in amino acids: CASSFTNYGYTF. DNA for the CDR3: TGTGCCAGCAGCTTTACTAACTATGGCTACACCTTC.

The gene calls are TRBV20-1 and TRBJ2-3, with a weak D call TRBD1 (5 bases). V dropped 7 bases and J dropped 7 bases, with 12 bases sitting between them. Germline assignment: CDR1 DFQATT and CDR2 SNEGSKA (reference sequence). The length of the CDR3 is 11 residues. The CDR3 region is CSVVDTNTQYF. The CDR3, as DNA: TGCAGTGTCGTGGACACCAATACGCAGTATTTT.

The chain links TRBV7-2 to TRBJ1-1; D unclear. This CDR3 comprises 15 residues. The V gene's germline CDR1 is SGHTA and CDR2 FQGNSA. The V and J ends lost 6 bases and 6 bases respectively, with 20 bases between them. CDR3 loop: CASRKAAGVGAEAFF. DNA for the CDR3: TGTGCCAGCAGGAAAGCAGCGGGAGTTGGGGCTGAAGCTTTCTTT.

The chain carries TRBV19 and TRBJ2-3; D is ambiguous. V was cut by 4 bases and J by 1 base, with 12 bases left in between. This CDR3 is built from 15 residues. The germline CDR1 and CDR2 sequences are LNHDA and SQIVND (reference sequence). The CDR3 DNA follows: TGTGCCAGTAGTACAGAGTCGTCCGGCACAGATACGCAGTATTTT. This codes for CASSTESSGTDTQYF.

The chain uses TRBV10-3 and TRBJ1-5; 7 bases fit TRBD1. This CDR3 is 16 amino acids long. The ends lost 0 bases at V and 4 bases at J; junction bases unmatched: 6. CDR1 is ENHRY, CDR2 SYGVKD, per germline. CDR3 DNA: TGTGCCATCAGTGAGTCGGGGGGACAGTTAAATCAGCCCCAGCATTTT. Its translation: CAISESGGQLNQPQHF.